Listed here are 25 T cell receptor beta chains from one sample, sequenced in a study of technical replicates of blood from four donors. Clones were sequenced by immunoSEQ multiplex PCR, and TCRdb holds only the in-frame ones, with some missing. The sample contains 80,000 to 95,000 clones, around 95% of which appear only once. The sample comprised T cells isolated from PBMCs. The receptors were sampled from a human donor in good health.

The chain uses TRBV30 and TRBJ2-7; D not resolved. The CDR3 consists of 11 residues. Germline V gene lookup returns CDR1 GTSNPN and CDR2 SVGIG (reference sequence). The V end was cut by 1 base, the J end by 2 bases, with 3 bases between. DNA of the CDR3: TGTGCCTGGAGTGCCACCTACGAGCAGTACTTC. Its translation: CAWSATYEQYF.

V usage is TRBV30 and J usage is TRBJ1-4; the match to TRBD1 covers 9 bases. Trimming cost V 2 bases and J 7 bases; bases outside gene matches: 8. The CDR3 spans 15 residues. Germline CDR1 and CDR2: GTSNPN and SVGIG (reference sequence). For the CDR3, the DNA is TGTGCCTGGAGTCCTTCTGACAGGGGGGTTGAAAAACTGTTTTTT. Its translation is CAWSPSDRGVEKLFF. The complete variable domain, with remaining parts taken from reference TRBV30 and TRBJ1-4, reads SQTIHQWPATLVQPVGSPLSLECTVEGTSNPNLYWYRQAAGRGLQLLFYSVGIGQISSEVPQNLSASRPQDRQFILSSKKLLLSDSGFYLCAWSPSDRGVEKLFFGSGTQLSVL.

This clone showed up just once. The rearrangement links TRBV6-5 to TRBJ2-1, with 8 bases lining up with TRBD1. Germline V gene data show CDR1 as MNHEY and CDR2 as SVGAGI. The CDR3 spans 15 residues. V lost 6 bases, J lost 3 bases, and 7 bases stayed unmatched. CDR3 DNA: TGTGCCAGCAGGGCCCGACAGGGGAACTACAATGAGCAGTTCTTC. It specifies CASRARQGNYNEQFF.

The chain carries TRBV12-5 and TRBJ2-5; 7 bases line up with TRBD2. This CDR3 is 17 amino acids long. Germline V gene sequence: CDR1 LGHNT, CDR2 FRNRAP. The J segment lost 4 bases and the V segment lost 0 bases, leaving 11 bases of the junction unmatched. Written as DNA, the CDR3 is TGTGCTAGTGGTTTGGTAAGCGGTCTAGCGGACGTAGAGACCCAGTACTTC. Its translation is CASGLVSGLADVETQYF.

In DNA form, the CDR3 reads TGTGCCAGCAGCCTCGGACTAGCGGGAGTGAAGCAGTACTTC. It translates to CASSLGLAGVKQYF. This sequence joins TRBV7-2 and TRBJ2-7; TRBD2 matches at 13 bases. The ends lost 5 bases at V and 8 bases at J; junction bases unmatched: 6. The CDR3 covers 14 residues. From germline, CDR1 is SGHTA and CDR2 FQGNSA.

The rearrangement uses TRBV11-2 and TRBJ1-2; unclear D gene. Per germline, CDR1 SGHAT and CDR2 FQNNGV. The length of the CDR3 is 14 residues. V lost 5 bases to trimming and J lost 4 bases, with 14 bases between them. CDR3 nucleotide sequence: TGTGCCAGCAGCCGACGCGATAGCTCCTATGGCTACACCTTC. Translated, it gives CASSRRDSSYGYTF.

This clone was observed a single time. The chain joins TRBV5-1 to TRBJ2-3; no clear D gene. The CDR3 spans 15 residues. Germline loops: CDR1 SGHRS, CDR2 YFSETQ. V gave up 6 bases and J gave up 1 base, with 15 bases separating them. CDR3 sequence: CASKPQVFGTDTQYF. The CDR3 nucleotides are TGCGCCAGCAAACCCCAGGTCTTTGGCACAGATACGCAGTATTTT.

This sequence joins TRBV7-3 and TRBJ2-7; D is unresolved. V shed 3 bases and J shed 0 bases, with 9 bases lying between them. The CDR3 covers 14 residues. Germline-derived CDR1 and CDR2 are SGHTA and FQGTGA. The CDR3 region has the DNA TGTGCCAGCAGCTTTTACAGCTTCTCCTACGAGCAGTACTTC. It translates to CASSFYSFSYEQYF.

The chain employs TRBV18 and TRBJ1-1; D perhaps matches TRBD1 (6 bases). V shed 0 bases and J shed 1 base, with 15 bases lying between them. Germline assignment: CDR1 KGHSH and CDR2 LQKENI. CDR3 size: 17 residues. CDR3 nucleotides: TGTGCCAGCTCACCACCGAAAATAGGACAGAAGAACACTGAAGCTTTCTTT. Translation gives CASSPPKIGQKNTEAFF.

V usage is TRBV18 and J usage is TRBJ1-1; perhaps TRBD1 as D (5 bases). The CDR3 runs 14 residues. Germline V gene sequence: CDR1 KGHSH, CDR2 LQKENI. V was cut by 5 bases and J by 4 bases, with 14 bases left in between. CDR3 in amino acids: CASSSQSGTTEAFF. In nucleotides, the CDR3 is TGTGCCAGCTCAAGTCAAAGCGGGACCACTGAAGCTTTCTTT.

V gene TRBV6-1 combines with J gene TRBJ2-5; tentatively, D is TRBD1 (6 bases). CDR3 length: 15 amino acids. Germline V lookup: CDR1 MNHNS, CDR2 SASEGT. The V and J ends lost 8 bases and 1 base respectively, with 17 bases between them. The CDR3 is CASDDPFRGQETQYF. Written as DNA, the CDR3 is TGTGCCAGCGACGATCCCTTCAGGGGCCAAGAGACCCAGTACTTC.

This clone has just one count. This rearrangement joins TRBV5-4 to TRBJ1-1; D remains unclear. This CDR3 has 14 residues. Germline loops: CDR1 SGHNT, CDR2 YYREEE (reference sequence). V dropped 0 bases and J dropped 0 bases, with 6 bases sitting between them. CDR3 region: CASSLASMNTEAFF. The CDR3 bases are TGTGCCAGCAGCTTGGCATCTATGAACACTGAAGCTTTCTTT. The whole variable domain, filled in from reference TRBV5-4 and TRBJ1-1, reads ETGVTQSPTHLIKTRGQQVTLRCSSQSGHNTVSWYQQALGQGPQFIFQYYREEENGRGNFPPRFSGLQFPNYSSELNVNALELDDSALYLCASSLASMNTEAFFGQGTRLTVV.

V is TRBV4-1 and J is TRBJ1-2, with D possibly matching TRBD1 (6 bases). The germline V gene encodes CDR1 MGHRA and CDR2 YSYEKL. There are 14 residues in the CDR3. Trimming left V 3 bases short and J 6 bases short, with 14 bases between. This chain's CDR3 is CASSQIWTENGYTF. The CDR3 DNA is TGCGCCAGCAGCCAGATTTGGACAGAAAATGGCTACACCTTC.

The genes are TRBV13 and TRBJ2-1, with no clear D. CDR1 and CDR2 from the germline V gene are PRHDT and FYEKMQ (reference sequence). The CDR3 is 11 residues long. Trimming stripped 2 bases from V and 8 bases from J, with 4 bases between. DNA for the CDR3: TGTGCCAGCAGCTTACTCGATGAGCAGTTCTTC. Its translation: CASSLLDEQFF.

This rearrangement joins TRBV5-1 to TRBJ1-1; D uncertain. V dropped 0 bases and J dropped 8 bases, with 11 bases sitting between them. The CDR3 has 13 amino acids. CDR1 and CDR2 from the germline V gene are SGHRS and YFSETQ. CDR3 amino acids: CASSLEVRSEAFF. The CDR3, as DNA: TGCGCCAGCAGCTTGGAGGTCAGGTCGGAAGCTTTCTTT.

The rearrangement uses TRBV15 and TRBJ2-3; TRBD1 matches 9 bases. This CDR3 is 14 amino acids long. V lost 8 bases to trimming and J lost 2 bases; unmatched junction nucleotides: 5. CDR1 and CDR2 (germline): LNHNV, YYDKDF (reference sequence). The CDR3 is CATGGQGNTDTQYF. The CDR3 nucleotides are TGTGCCACCGGGGGACAGGGAAACACAGATACGCAGTATTTT.

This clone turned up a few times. As DNA, the CDR3 is TGTGCCACCGCCTTTGGGACAGGGTTTGAGCAGTACTTC. This encodes CATAFGTGFEQYF. This chain uses TRBV19 with TRBJ2-7, with 9 bases identical to TRBD1. Germline loops: CDR1 LNHDA, CDR2 SQIVND (reference sequence). The CDR3 consists of 13 residues. Trimming took 10 bases from V and 7 from J; bases not matched to a gene: 11.

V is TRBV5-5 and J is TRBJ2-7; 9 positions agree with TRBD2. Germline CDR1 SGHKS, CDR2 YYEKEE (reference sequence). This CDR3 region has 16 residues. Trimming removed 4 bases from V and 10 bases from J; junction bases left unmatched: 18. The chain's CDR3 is CASSGAGGGQSLIQYF. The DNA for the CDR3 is TGTGCCAGCAGCGGCGCGGGGGGGGGACAGAGCCTTATCCAGTACTTC.

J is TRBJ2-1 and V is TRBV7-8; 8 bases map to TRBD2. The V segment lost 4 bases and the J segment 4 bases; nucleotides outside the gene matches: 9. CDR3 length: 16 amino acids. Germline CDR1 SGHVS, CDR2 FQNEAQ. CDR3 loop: CASSSSRTSRYNEQFF. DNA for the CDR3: TGTGCCAGCAGCTCCTCCCGGACTAGCCGATACAATGAGCAGTTCTTC.

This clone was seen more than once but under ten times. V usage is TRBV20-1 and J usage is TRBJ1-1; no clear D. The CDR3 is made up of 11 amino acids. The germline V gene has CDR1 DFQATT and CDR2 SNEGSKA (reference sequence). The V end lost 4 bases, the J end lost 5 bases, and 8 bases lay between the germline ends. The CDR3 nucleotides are TGCAGTGCTATGGGAGGTACTGAAGCTTTCTTT. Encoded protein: CSAMGGTEAFF.

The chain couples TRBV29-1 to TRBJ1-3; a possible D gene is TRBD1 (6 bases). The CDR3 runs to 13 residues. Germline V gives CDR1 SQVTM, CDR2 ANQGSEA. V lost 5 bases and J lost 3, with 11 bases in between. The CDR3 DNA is TGCAGCGTTTCAGGGGTCGGTGGAAACACCATATATTTT. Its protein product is CSVSGVGGNTIYF.

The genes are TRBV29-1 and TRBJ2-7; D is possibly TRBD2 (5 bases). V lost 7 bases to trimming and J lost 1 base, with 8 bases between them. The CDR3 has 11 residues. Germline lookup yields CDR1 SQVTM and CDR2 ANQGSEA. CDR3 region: CSAGVSYEQYF. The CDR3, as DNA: TGCAGCGCCGGGGTTTCCTACGAGCAGTACTTC.

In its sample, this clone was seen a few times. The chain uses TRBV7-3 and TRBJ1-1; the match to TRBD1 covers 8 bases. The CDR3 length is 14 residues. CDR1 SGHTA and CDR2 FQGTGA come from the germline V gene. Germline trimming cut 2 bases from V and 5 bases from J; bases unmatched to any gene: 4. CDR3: CASSLQQGGTEAFF. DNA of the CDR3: TGTGCCAGCAGCTTACAACAGGGGGGAACTGAAGCTTTCTTT. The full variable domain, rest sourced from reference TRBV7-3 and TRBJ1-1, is GAGVSQTPSNKVTEKGKYVELRCDPISGHTALYWYRQSLGQGPEFLIYFQGTGAADDSGLPNDRFFAVRPEGSVSTLKIQRTERGDSAVYLCASSLQQGGTEAFFGQGTRLTVV.

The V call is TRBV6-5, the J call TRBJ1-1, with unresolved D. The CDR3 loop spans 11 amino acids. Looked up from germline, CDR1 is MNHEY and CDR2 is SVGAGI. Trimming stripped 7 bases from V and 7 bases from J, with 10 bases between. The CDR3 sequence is CASTHGFEAFF. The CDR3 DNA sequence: TGTGCCAGCACCCACGGTTTTGAAGCTTTCTTT.

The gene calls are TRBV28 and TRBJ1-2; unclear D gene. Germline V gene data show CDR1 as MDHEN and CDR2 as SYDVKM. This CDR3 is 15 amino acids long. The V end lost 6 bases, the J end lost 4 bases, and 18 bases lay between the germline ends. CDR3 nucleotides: TGTGCCAGCAGAACCCCTTTGGTGGCGGGCTATGGCTACACCTTC. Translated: CASRTPLVAGYGYTF.